This T cell receptor beta chain was retrieved from a study of T cells in localized non-small cell lung cancer. In regard to this clone: The antigen remains unidentified.

Some clones are missing from TCRdb's copy, which holds only in-frame ones; the method was immunoSEQ multiplex PCR. The sample holds about 52,000 clones; 75% to 90% are singletons and the top ten take over 15%. V gave up 3 bases and J gave up 5 bases, with 20 bases separating them. The CDR3 has 17 residues. Germline CDR1 and CDR2: SGHAT and FQNNGV. Regarding the study as a whole: Only one tumor region was sequenced, so heterogeneity remains possible. Increased T cell density in blood showed an association with longer overall survival. Uninvolved adjacent lung had the highest recorded T cell clonality, with tumor below it.

This sample comprised peripheral blood, obtained before any cancer treatment. The chain employs TRBV11-2 and TRBJ2-1, with TRBD2 as a possible D gene (6 bases). This receptor was obtained from a male donor aged 60 or older with stage III squamous cell lung carcinoma. The CDR3 DNA reads TGTGCCAGCAGCTTCCTGTGGTCGAGCGGGCCGGACAATGAGCAGTTCTTC. Amino acids: CASSFLWSSGPDNEQFF.